This T cell receptor (beta chain) was documented in a study of beta chain features in type 1 diabetes. The germline gives CDR1 SGHRS, CDR2 YFSETQ. Trimming left V 4 bases short and J 0 bases short, with 8 bases between. CDR3 length: 14 amino acids. The investigators reverse transcribed all of the isolated RNA, so they sequenced expressed TCRB transcripts. Produced via immunoSEQ multiplex PCR; TCRdb's table is partial and in-frame only. Here the sample spans a few hundred thousand clones, approximately 10% being singletons. General study findings and limits: Across all four CD4+ subsets, people with type 1 diabetes showed modestly shorter TCRB CDR3s. Short templates might get an advantage during PCR, and this would be equal in patients and controls.

In its sample, this clone was seen a few times. Its antigen is undetermined. The chain joins TRBV5-1 to TRBJ2-1; D gene ambiguous. The clonotype originates from a woman younger than 45 in good health. The sequenced material came from naive CD4+ T cells from blood. The CDR3 DNA reads as TGCGCCAGCAGCCAAGAGATCTCCTACAATGAGCAGTTCTTC. It is translated as CASSQEISYNEQFF.